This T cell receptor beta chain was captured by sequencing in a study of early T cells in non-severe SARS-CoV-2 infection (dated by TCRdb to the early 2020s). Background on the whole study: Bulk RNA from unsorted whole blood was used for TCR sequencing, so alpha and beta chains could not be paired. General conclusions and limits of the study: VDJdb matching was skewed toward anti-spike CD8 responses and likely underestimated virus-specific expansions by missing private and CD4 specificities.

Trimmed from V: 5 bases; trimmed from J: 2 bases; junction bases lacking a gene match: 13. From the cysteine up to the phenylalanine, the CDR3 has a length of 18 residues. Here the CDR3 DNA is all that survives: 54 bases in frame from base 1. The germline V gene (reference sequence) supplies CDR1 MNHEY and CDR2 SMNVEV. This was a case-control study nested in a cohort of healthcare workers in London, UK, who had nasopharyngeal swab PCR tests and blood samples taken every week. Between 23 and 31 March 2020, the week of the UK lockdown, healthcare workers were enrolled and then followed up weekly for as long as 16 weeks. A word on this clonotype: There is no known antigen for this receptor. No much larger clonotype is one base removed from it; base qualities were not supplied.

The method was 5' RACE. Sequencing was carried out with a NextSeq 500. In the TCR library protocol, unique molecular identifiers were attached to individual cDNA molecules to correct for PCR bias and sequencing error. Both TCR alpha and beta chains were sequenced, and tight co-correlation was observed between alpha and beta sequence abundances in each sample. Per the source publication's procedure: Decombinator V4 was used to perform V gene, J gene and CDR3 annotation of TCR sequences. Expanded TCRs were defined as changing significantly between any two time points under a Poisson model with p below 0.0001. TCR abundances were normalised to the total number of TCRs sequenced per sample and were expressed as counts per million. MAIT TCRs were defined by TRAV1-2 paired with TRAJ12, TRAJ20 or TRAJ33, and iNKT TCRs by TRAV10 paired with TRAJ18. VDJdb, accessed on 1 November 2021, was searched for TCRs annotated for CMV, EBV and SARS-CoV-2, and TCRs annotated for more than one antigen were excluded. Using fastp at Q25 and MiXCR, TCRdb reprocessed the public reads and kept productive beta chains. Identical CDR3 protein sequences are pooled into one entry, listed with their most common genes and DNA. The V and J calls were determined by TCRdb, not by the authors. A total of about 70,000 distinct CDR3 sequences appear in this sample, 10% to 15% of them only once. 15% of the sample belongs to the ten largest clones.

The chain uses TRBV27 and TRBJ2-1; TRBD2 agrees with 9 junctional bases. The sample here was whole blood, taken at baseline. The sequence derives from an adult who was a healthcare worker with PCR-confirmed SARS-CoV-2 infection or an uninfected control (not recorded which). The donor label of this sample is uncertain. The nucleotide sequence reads TGTGCCAGCAGTCCACCCTCCCGACTAGCGGCCCCCTACAATGAGCAGTTCTTC. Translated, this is CASSPPSRLAAPYNEQFF.